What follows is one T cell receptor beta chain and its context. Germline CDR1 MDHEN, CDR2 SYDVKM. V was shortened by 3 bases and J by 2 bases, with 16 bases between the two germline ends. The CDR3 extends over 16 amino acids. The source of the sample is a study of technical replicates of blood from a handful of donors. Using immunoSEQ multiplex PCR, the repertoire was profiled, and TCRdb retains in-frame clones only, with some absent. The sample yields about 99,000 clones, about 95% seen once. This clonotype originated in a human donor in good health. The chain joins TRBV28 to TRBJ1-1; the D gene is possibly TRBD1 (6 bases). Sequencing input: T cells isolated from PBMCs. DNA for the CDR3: TGTGCCAGCAGTTTGTCTGGACAGCCCCTTAACACTGAAGCTTTCTTT. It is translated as CASSLSGQPLNTEAFF.